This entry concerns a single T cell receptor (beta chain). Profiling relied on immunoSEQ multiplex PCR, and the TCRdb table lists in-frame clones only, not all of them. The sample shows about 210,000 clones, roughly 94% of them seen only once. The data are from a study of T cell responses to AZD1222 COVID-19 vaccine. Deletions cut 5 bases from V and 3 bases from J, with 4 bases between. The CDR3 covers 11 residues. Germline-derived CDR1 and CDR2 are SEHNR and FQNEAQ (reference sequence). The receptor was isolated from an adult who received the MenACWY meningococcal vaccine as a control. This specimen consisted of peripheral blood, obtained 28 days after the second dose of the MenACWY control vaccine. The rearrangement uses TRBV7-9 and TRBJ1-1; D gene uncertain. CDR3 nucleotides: TGTGCCAGCAGCAGTTACACTGAAGCTTTCTTT. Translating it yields CASSSYTEAFF.